Described below is a single T cell receptor beta chain sequence and its context. The antigen remains unidentified. The junction and the germline gene differ at one end; a read error may be behind it. From germline, CDR1 is SSHAT and CDR2 FNYEAQ (reference sequence). The CDR3 consists of 13 residues. Sequenced by immunoSEQ multiplex PCR; TCRdb stores in-frame clones only, minus some. The sample shows 950,000 to 1,300,000 clones, more than 65% of them seen only once. These data come from a study of shared clonotypes between healthy human individuals. Overall study findings and caveats: Depth was large, yet rarefaction showed that sorted-subset sequencing was incomplete. Tissues were not sampled, only blood, and their repertoires likely differ.

This receptor was taken from a young man in good health. Sample: memory CD4+ T cells sorted from blood. Subset defined: CD45RA-negative fraction. The chain uses TRBV7-7 and TRBJ2-7; the match to TRBD1 covers 8 bases. CDR3 coding DNA: TGTGCTAGCAGCATGGACAGGGCTCGCGAGCAGTACTTC. The encoded protein is CASSMDRAREQYF.